This T cell receptor (beta chain) was retrieved from a study of blood T cell repertoires in COVID-19. Trimming stripped 4 bases from V and 2 bases from J, with 18 bases between. CDR1 is SGHRS, CDR2 YFSETQ, per germline. This CDR3 contains 16 residues. In the original workflow: Estimates of nucleated cell counts were drawn from the amplification of reference gene primers. The method was immunoSEQ multiplex PCR; TCRdb's version includes in-frame clones alone and lacks a portion of them. That table furnishes V, J and clone size, whereas the DNA furnished D and trimming. Of approximately 210,000 clones in the sample, approximately 81% are singletons; the top ten hold over 9.5%.

The rearrangement joins TRBV5-1 to TRBJ1-2; D unclear. The sample taken for sequencing was peripheral blood. The sequence came from a woman of 80 years or more with COVID-19, enrolled during active disease. CDR3 in amino acids: CASSLVGGNENYGYTF. CDR3 nucleotides: TGCGCCAGCAGCCTAGTGGGAGGGAACGAAAACTATGGCTACACCTTC.